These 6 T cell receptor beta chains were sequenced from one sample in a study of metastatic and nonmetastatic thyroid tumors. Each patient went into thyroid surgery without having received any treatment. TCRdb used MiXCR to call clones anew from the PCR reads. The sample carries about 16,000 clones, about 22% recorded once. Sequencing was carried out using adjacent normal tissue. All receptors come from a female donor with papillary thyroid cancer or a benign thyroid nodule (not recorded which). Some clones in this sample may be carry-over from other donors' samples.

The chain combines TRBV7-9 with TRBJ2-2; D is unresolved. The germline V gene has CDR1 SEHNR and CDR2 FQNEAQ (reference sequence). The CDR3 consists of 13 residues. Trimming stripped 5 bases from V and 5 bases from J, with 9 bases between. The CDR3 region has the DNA TGTGCCAGCAGCACGACTGGGACCGGGGAGCTGTTTTTT. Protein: CASSTTGTGELFF.

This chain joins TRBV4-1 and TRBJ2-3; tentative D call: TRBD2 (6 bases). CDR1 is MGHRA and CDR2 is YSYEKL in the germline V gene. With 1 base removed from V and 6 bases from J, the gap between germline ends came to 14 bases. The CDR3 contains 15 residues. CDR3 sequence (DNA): TGCGCCAGCAGCCAAGGACCCGGAGGGGAGGATACGCAGTATTTT. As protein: CASSQGPGGEDTQYF.

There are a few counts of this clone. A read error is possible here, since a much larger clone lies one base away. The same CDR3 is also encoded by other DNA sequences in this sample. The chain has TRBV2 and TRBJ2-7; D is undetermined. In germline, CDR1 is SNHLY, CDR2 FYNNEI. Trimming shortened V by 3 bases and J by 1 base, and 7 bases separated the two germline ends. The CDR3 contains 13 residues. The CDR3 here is CASSETASYEQYF. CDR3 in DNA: TGTGCCAGCAGTGAGACGGCTTCCTACGAGCAGTACTTC.

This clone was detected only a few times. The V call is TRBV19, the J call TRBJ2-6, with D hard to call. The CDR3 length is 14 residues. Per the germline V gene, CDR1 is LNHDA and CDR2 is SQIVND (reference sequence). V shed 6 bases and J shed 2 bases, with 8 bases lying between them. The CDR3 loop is CASRTVAGANVLTF. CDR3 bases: TGTGCCAGTAGAACGGTAGCTGGGGCCAACGTCCTGACTTTC.

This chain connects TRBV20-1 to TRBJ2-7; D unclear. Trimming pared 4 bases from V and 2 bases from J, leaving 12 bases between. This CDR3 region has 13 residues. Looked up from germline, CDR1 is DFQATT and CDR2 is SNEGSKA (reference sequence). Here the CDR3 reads CSAMGIGAYEQYF. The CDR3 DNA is TGCAGTGCTATGGGGATAGGTGCCTACGAGCAGTACTTC.

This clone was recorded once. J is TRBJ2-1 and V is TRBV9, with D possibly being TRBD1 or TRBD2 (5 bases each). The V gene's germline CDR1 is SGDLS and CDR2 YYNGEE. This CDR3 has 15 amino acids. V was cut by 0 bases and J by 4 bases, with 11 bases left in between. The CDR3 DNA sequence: TGTGCCAGCAGCGTAGAAACGGGGCGTTACAATGAGCAGTTCTTC. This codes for CASSVETGRYNEQFF.